The 30 T cell receptor beta chains below all came from one sample that was sequenced in a study of T cells in Graves' hyperthyroidism and ophthalmopathy. From RNA transcripts, TCR beta CDR3 regions were amplified. The HTBI set primed first-round TCR CDR3 RT-PCR. TCRdb redid the calling of the multiplex PCR reads with MiXCR, one entry per CDR3 protein. Here the sample spans around 600,000 distinct CDR3 sequences, about 14% being singletons. Sequencing input: blood. These receptors were collected from a woman aged 50 to 60 with Graves' ophthalmopathy.

This clonotype was counted at least ten times. CDR3 bases: TGTGCCAGCAGCGCACTACAGCGGCTCCCCCTCCACTTT. Translation: CASSALQRLPLHF. This chain links TRBV7-2 with TRBJ1-6; D gene ambiguous. CDR1 and CDR2 (germline): SGHTA, FQGNSA. V was clipped by 5 bases and J by 13 bases, with 15 bases between them. The CDR3 consists of 13 residues.

At least ten counts were recorded for this clonotype. This chain connects TRBV7-8 to TRBJ2-1; no reliable D call. CDR3 size: 13 residues. CDR1 is SGHVS, CDR2 FQNEAQ, per germline. The germline V and J ends were trimmed by 5 bases and 7 bases, with 12 bases remaining between them. The DNA of the CDR3 is TGTGCCAGCAGCCGGTCGATAGTGAATGAGCAGTTCTTC. Translated: CASSRSIVNEQFF.

This clonotype appeared a few times. The chain joins TRBV20-1 to TRBJ2-3; 8 bases fit TRBD2. Looked up from germline, CDR1 is DFQATT and CDR2 is SNEGSKA (reference sequence). With 5 bases clipped from V and 2 bases from J, the junction kept 6 bases outside the gene matches. This CDR3 is 14 amino acids long. CDR3 residues: CSADLAGDTDTQYF. The CDR3 nucleotides read TGCAGTGCTGACCTAGCGGGCGACACAGATACGCAGTATTTT.

V gene TRBV12-3 or TRBV12-4 combines with J gene TRBJ2-6; 11 nucleotides line up with TRBD2. V dropped 8 bases and J dropped 0; count of bases not matched to a gene: 3. The CDR3 is 16 amino acids. This chain's CDR3 is CASRLAGSSGANVLTF. CDR3 bases: TGTGCCAGCCGACTAGCGGGATCCTCTGGGGCCAACGTCCTGACTTTC.

A few counts support this clonotype. For the CDR3, the DNA is TGCGCCAGCAGCTCTCCCAATTTAGATACGCAGTATTTT. This codes for CASSSPNLDTQYF. The V call is TRBV5-1, the J call TRBJ2-3; D remains ambiguous. Germline V gene lookup returns CDR1 SGHRS and CDR2 YFSETQ. Trimming shortened V by 3 bases and J by 5 bases, and 10 bases separated the two germline ends. This CDR3 region has 13 residues.

The V call is TRBV9, the J call TRBJ2-5, with TRBD1 matching over 8 bases. The CDR3 is 15 amino acids. Germline V lookup: CDR1 SGDLS, CDR2 YYNGEE. The junction had 7 bases not matched to a gene; V was cut back by 5 bases and J by 1 base. The CDR3 loop is CASRRGRGRQETQYF. CDR3 coding DNA: TGTGCCAGCAGAAGGGGCAGGGGGCGCCAAGAGACCCAGTACTTC.

At least ten counts were recorded for this clonotype. The chain joins TRBV20-1 to TRBJ2-7, with TRBD1 matching over 11 bases. CDR1 and CDR2 from the germline V gene are DFQATT and SNEGSKA (reference sequence). The CDR3 covers 14 residues. The trim removed 4 bases at V and 6 bases at J, leaving 8 bases unmatched. CDR3 amino acids: CSATPGQGVGEQYF. The CDR3 nucleotides read TGCAGTGCTACACCGGGACAGGGGGTCGGCGAGCAGTACTTC.

There are many counts of this clonotype. This chain joins TRBV13 and TRBJ2-1, with D possibly being TRBD2 (5 bases). Germline V gene lookup returns CDR1 PRHDT and CDR2 FYEKMQ (reference sequence). This CDR3 is built from 16 residues. V lost 4 bases to trimming and J lost 3 bases, with 16 bases between them. Here the CDR3 DNA reads TGTGCCAGCAGCTCCCTGGGGAGTACCAGCTACAATGAGCAGTTCTTC. It specifies CASSSLGSTSYNEQFF.

This clonotype was observed a handful of times. The chain carries TRBV14 and TRBJ2-1, with TRBD2 identical over 12 bases. From germline, CDR1 is SGHDN and CDR2 FVKESK. This CDR3 region has 17 residues. V lost 4 bases, J lost 7 bases, and 11 bases stayed unmatched. CDR3 loop: CASSPATLAGGGNEQFF. Written as DNA, the CDR3 is TGTGCCAGCAGCCCAGCCACTCTAGCGGGAGGGGGGAATGAGCAGTTCTTC.

The sample holds many counts of this clonotype. The CDR3 DNA reads as TGCAGCGTTGAACAGGGGGCCGGGGAGACCCAGTACTTC. Residues: CSVEQGAGETQYF. The chain combines TRBV29-1 with TRBJ2-5; 8 bases are shared with TRBD1. Per germline, CDR1 SQVTM and CDR2 ANQGSEA. This CDR3 has 13 amino acids. Trimming at V came to 2 bases and at J to 5 bases, leaving 4 bases not matched to a gene.

The V gene is TRBV15, the J gene TRBJ2-2; D gene unclear. Germline values: CDR1 LNHNV, CDR2 YYDKDF (reference sequence). V was pared by 0 bases and J by 0 bases, with 5 bases between. This CDR3 contains 15 residues. DNA for the CDR3: TGTGCCACCAGCAGAGAACAGACGAACACCGGGGAGCTGTTTTTT. It specifies CATSREQTNTGELFF.

This clonotype appeared many times. The chain has TRBV18 and TRBJ2-1; 8 nucleotides match TRBD1. CDR3 size: 14 residues. Trimming at V came to 2 bases and at J to 7 bases, leaving 4 bases not matched to a gene. CDR1 is KGHSH and CDR2 is LQKENI in the germline V gene. The CDR3 coding sequence is TGTGCCAGCTCACCAAGGACAGGGCAAAATGAGCAGTTCTTC. It translates to CASSPRTGQNEQFF. The full variable domain, with the rest looked up from reference TRBV18 and TRBJ2-1, is NAGVMQNPRHLVRRRGQEARLRCSPMKGHSHVYWYRQLPEEGLKFMVYLQKENIIDESGMPKERFSAEFPKEGPSILRIQQVVRGDSAAYFCASSPRTGQNEQFFGPGTRLTVL.

The chain links TRBV5-6 to TRBJ2-7; TRBD1 agrees at 8 bases. The CDR3 runs to 15 residues. V was pared by 3 bases and J by 2 bases, with 7 bases of the junction left unmatched. Germline values: CDR1 SGHDT, CDR2 YYEEEE. CDR3 coding DNA: TGTGCCAGCAGCTGGACAGGGCCCACTGCCTACGAGCAGTACTTC. Its protein product is CASSWTGPTAYEQYF. Full variable domain (outside the CDR3, taken from reference TRBV5-6 and TRBJ2-7): DAGVTQSPTHLIKTRGQQVTLRCSPKSGHDTVSWYQQALGQGPQFIFQYYEEEERQRGNFPDRFSGHQFPNYSSELNVNALLLGDSALYLCASSWTGPTAYEQYFGPGTRLTVT.

V is TRBV3-1 and J is TRBJ2-5; a weak D match, TRBD2 (7 bases). The V and J ends lost 2 bases and 5 bases respectively, with 12 bases between them. CDR1 is LGHDT, CDR2 YNNKEL, per germline (reference sequence). CDR3 length equals 14 residues. In DNA form, the CDR3 reads TGTGCCAGCAGCCAAAGAGGGGGGGCTGAGACCCAGTACTTC. Its protein product is CASSQRGGAETQYF.

At least ten counts were recorded for this clonotype. The gene calls are TRBV7-8 and TRBJ2-1; D is perhaps TRBD2 (6 bases). The CDR3 length is 14 residues. Looked up from germline, CDR1 is SGHVS and CDR2 is FQNEAQ. Trimming left V 3 bases short and J 3 bases short, with 9 bases between. In DNA, the CDR3 is TGTGCCAGCAGCTTCGGGACTCTCTACAATGAGCAGTTCTTC. Encoded protein: CASSFGTLYNEQFF.

This clonotype occurred many times. V and J are TRBV5-1 and TRBJ2-7, with 9 bases fitting TRBD2. The V and J ends lost 0 bases and 1 base, in that order; junction bases with no gene match: 5. From germline, CDR1 is SGHRS and CDR2 YFSETQ. The CDR3 sequence is 16 residues long. Here the CDR3 DNA reads TGCGCCAGCAGCTTGGCCTCAGCGGGAGGTTCCTACGAGCAGTACTTC. Translation: CASSLASAGGSYEQYF.

Worth noting for this clonotype: Possible read error: a much larger clone is one base away. This sequence joins TRBV7-2 and TRBJ2-7; TRBD2 matches 7 bases. This CDR3 spans 15 amino acids. The ends lost 5 bases at V and 3 bases at J; junction bases unmatched: 10. CDR1 SGHTA and CDR2 FQGNSA come from the germline V gene. The CDR3 is CASSTHGGKVYEQYF. The CDR3 DNA follows: TGTGCCAGCAGCACTCACGGGGGGAAAGTCTACGAGCAGTACTTC.

This clonotype has more than one count but fewer than ten. Its ends do not fully match the called genes, so a read error is possible. This chain uses TRBV9 with TRBJ1-1; D is possibly TRBD1 (5 bases). This CDR3 has 15 amino acids. Germline values: CDR1 SGDLS, CDR2 YYNGEE. CDR3 sequence reads: CAGSVGPRGLTEAFF. The CDR3 bases are TGTGCCGGCAGCGTAGGACCGAGGGGCCTAACTGAAGCTTTCTTT.

The gene calls are TRBV9 and TRBJ2-2; D is undetermined. V shed 6 bases and J shed 7 bases, with 19 bases lying between them. CDR1 SGDLS and CDR2 YYNGEE come from the germline V gene. This CDR3 is built from 15 residues. This chain's CDR3 is CASTPDGRRGGELFF. CDR3 DNA sequence: TGTGCCAGCACCCCGGACGGTAGGAGAGGCGGGGAGCTGTTTTTT.

Ten or more counts support this clonotype. The rearrangement links TRBV28 to TRBJ2-7, with 9 nucleotides matching TRBD1. Germline values: CDR1 MDHEN, CDR2 SYDVKM. V gave up 6 bases and J gave up 7 bases; unmatched junction bases: 7. This CDR3 spans 13 amino acids. CDR3 protein: CASSLGDREEQYF. The CDR3 region has the DNA TGTGCCAGCAGCCTCGGGGACAGGGAAGAGCAGTACTTC.

In this sample, this clonotype turned up a few times. The rearrangement uses TRBV28 and TRBJ2-3; 7 positions agree with TRBD2. The CDR3 has 13 residues. With 8 bases clipped from V and 5 bases from J, the junction kept 7 bases outside the gene matches. The germline CDR1 and CDR2 sequences are MDHEN and SYDVKM. CDR3 sequence (DNA): TGTGCCAGCGGGAGGGCCTATGTAGATACGCAGTATTTT. Its protein product is CASGRAYVDTQYF.

This clonotype was found many times. The chain employs TRBV6-2 or TRBV6-3 and TRBJ1-1; TRBD1 aligns across 8 bases. This CDR3 has 18 residues. Trimming at V came to 2 bases and at J to 0 bases, leaving 11 bases not matched to a gene. Germline loops: CDR1 MNHEY, CDR2 SVGEGT. This CDR3 reads CASSYISGGGFVNTEAFF. CDR3 coding DNA: TGTGCCAGCAGTTACATATCAGGGGGCGGTTTCGTGAACACTGAAGCTTTCTTT.

Many counts were recorded for this clonotype. V gene TRBV12-3 or TRBV12-4 combines with J gene TRBJ2-1; unclear D gene. V was cut by 3 bases and J by 5 bases, with 8 bases left in between. CDR3 length: 13 amino acids. CDR3 region: CASSFMSDNEQFF. CDR3 DNA: TGTGCCAGCAGTTTCATGTCAGACAATGAGCAGTTCTTC.

This clonotype was observed a handful of times. The V gene is TRBV12-3 or TRBV12-4, the J gene TRBJ1-4; 8 nucleotides match TRBD1. This CDR3 is 13 amino acids long. Losses at the gene ends were 8 bases for V and 8 bases for J; bases not matched to a gene: 7. The CDR3 bases are TGTGCCAGCTGGGGGACAGGCCGGGAAAAACTGTTTTTT. Protein product: CASWGTGREKLFF.

This clonotype was seen at least ten times. The chain carries TRBV7-8 and TRBJ1-4; 7 nucleotides align to TRBD1. Unmatched junction bases numbered 2, after V lost 1 base and J lost 3 bases. From germline, CDR1 is SGHVS and CDR2 FQNEAQ. This CDR3 has 15 residues. The CDR3 loop reads CASSLEGTANEKLFF. CDR3 sequence (DNA): TGTGCCAGCAGCTTAGAGGGGACAGCTAATGAAAAACTGTTTTTT.

Many counts were recorded for this clonotype. The V and J genes are TRBV12-3 or TRBV12-4 and TRBJ2-1; 8 bases match TRBD2. The CDR3 has 14 amino acids. The V segment lost 8 bases and the J segment 9 bases; nucleotides outside the gene matches: 12. CDR3 nucleotide sequence: TGTGCCAGCGTTGGGAGCGGGAGAGGCGGTGAGCAGTTCTTC. Translating gives CASVGSGRGGEQFF.

This clonotype was seen at least ten times. This chain connects TRBV11-2 to TRBJ1-1; D perhaps matches TRBD1 (6 bases). The CDR3 sequence is 13 residues long. Germline loops: CDR1 SGHAT, CDR2 FQNNGV. Between the trimmed V and J ends, which lost 5 bases and 6 bases, there was a span of 13 bases. The CDR3 DNA reads as TGTGCCAGCAGCGTACGGACAGTTTCTGAAGCTTTCTTT. This translates into CASSVRTVSEAFF.

The table lists this clonotype with many counts. This chain uses TRBV24-1 with TRBJ1-1; TRBD1 might be the D (6 bases). The CDR3 loop spans 13 amino acids. Trimming stripped 3 bases from V and 3 bases from J, with 7 bases between. Germline-derived CDR1 and CDR2 are KGHDR and SFDVKD. In DNA, the CDR3 is TGTGCCACCAGTGATCAGGGGTACACTGAAGCTTTCTTT. Protein: CATSDQGYTEAFF.

This clonotype came up a few times. This chain links TRBV15 with TRBJ1-6; D is undetermined. The CDR3 has 13 residues. V was cut by 8 bases and J by 0 bases, with 5 bases left in between. Germline V lookup: CDR1 LNHNV, CDR2 YYDKDF (reference sequence). Here the CDR3 DNA reads TGTGCCACCCGGGGCTCCTATAATTCACCCCTCCACTTT. This translates into CATRGSYNSPLHF.

V and J are TRBV27 and TRBJ2-1, with a weak D call TRBD2 (6 bases). CDR1 is MNHEY, CDR2 SMNVEV, per germline (reference sequence). Trimming pared 4 bases from V and 9 bases from J, leaving 22 bases between. The CDR3 is 16 amino acids. This chain's CDR3 is CASSWASVGGKGEQFF. CDR3 bases: TGTGCCAGCAGTTGGGCCTCCGTGGGGGGTAAGGGTGAGCAGTTCTTC.